Reported below is one T cell receptor beta chain. Its target antigen remains unknown. Base qualities are not at hand, and no much larger clone is one base apart. The cysteine opens and the phenylalanine closes a CDR3 of 14 amino acids. The sequence is cut down to CDR3 DNA, 42 bases in frame from base 1. V loses 7 bases of germline sequence and J loses 0 bases, and the interval between the two ends is 10 bases. CDR1 and CDR2 were assigned from the germline V gene as SNHLY and FYNNEI. The sample comes from a study of OX40 agonist ivuxolimab in advanced cancers. Regarding the study in general: Ivuxolimab was a fully human IgG2 agonistic monoclonal antibody targeting the costimulatory receptor OX40 (CD134). A male proportion of roughly 80% and a mean age of approximately 55 years, ranging from about 20 to 79, were recorded for the dose-escalation cohort. Prior anti-PD-1, anti-PD-L1 or anti-CTLA-4 therapy was permitted, and 30% to 45% of dose-escalation patients had received checkpoint inhibitors. Of the approximately 50 dose-escalation patients, hepatocellular carcinoma was present in about 20, melanoma in roughly 15, renal cell carcinoma in 9 and head and neck cancer in 9. The purpose of peripheral TCRbeta sequencing was to test whether ivuxolimab changed TCR sequence diversity and led to clonal T-cell expansion. Three dose-escalation patients achieved partial responses, one with hepatocellular carcinoma and two with cutaneous melanoma. Intravenous ivuxolimab was administered to patients every 2 weeks at six dose levels: 0.01, 0.1, 0.3, 1.5, 3 and 10 mg/kg. The paper covers the monotherapy dose-escalation part of the phase I ivuxolimab trial, which included N of about 56 patients.

Broader findings and caveats from the paper: Low levels of normalized T-cell clonal expansion were also shown by some nonresponding patients. After ivuxolimab, CD8+ T cells had more expanded clones than CD4+ T cells on average. In the 0.1-3.0 mg/kg groups, partial responders had among the lowest normalized peripheral clonal expansion, particularly in CD8+ T cells. The antigen specificity of the peripheral T cells that underwent clonal expansion was not determined. At doses of 0.1 to 3.0 mg/kg, clonal expansion of both CD4+ and CD8+ T cells in blood was seen between baseline and week 6.

Genomic DNA was extracted from sorted cells for sequencing of the TCRbeta CDR3 region. The immunoSEQ Assay was used for sequencing of TCRbeta CDR3 regions. TCRdb holds this immuneACCESS table with in-frame rearrangements only. Some clones are missing; in checked studies, unresolved V genes explain under half, and the rest has no known cause. Here the sample has 57,000 or so clones; roughly 84% occur a single time. Clones ranked in the top ten supply around 0.7% of the sample. Patients with a history of autoimmune disease or receiving systemic immunosuppression were excluded from the trial. Peripheral blood for TCR sequencing was collected from all dose cohorts at baseline, on cycle 4 day 1, and on cycle 7 day 1. Samples were obtained from an open-label, multicenter, first-in-human phase I dose-escalation trial of ivuxolimab. Adults with locally advanced or metastatic melanoma, renal cell carcinoma, hepatocellular carcinoma or head and neck squamous cell carcinoma were enrolled in the trial. CD4+ and CD8+ T cells were sorted separately from peripheral blood before TCR sequencing.

This material consisted of CD4+ or CD8+ T cells sorted from blood, taken in a trial of the OX40 agonist ivuxolimab. This sequence was found in an adult with an advanced solid tumor such as melanoma, head and neck, liver or kidney cancer. Recombination joined TRBV2 with TRBJ1-3; the D gene lacks a confident call. The CDR3 reads CASKGTYSGNTIYF. In nucleotides, the sequence is TGTGCCAGCAAGGGCACCTACTCTGGAAACACCATATATTTT.